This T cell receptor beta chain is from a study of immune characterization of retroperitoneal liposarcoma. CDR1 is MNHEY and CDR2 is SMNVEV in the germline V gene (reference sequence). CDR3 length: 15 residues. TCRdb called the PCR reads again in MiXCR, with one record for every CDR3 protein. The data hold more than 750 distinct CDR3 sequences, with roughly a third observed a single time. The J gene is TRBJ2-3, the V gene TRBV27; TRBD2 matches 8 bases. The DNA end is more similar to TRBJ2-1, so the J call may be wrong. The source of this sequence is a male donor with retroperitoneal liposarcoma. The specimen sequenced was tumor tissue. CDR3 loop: CASSFLAGGYNEQFF. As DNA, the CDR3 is TGTGCCAGCAGTTTTCTCGCGGGAGGTTACAATGAGCAGTTCTTC.